The 31 T cell receptor beta chains below come from one sample, sequenced in a study of blood T cells in healthy people across ages. Primers used in a second PCR of roughly 6 to 12 cycles were a sample-barcoded 5' primer and a J-beta primer mix. TCRdb itself ran the 5' RACE reads through MiXCR, one entry per CDR3 protein. Of 600,000 to 1,000,000 distinct CDR3 sequences in the sample, 20% to 25% are singletons; the top ten hold 3% to 4%. Separately, the same data were catalogued under a study of T cells of mothers and their children.

Sequenced: blood. Receptors originate from a boy aged 5-17 years in good health.

The chain combines TRBV20-1 with TRBJ1-2; no definite D call. The CDR3 spans 14 residues. V shed 3 bases and J shed 0 bases, with 11 bases lying between them. CDR1 is DFQATT, CDR2 SNEGSKA, per germline (reference sequence). In DNA, the CDR3 is TGCAGTGCTAGCTCTGACACCTCTAACTATGGCTACACCTTC. Encoded protein: CSASSDTSNYGYTF.

The table lists this clonotype with a few counts. A much larger clone lies a single base off, so this may be a read error. J is TRBJ2-1 and V is TRBV20-1; TRBD2 matches 12 bases. Matching the DNA end better, TRBJ2-7 makes the J call doubtful. The CDR3 runs 14 residues. Germline CDR1 reads DFQATT; CDR2 reads SNEGSKA (reference sequence). In DNA form, the CDR3 reads TGCAGTGCTGGTCTAGCGGGGGGGTCCTACGGGCAGTACTTC. It specifies CSAGLAGGSYGQYF.

J is TRBJ2-1 and V is TRBV29-1, with a weak D call TRBD1 (6 bases). CDR3 size: 13 residues. Looked up from germline, CDR1 is SQVTM and CDR2 is ANQGSEA. Trimming stripped 2 bases from V and 6 bases from J, with 11 bases between. In nucleotides, the CDR3 is TGCAGCGTTGAATACCAACAGGGCAATGAGCAGTTCTTC. Its translation is CSVEYQQGNEQFF.

V and J are TRBV15 and TRBJ2-1, with D unclear. The CDR3 has 16 residues. The V gene lost 0 bases and the J gene lost 2 bases, with 11 bases spanning the gap. CDR1 and CDR2 from the germline V gene are LNHNV and YYDKDF (reference sequence). The CDR3 DNA sequence: TGTGCCACCAGCAGAGATTTGCAAGGAACCTACAATGAGCAGTTCTTC. Translation gives CATSRDLQGTYNEQFF.

This clonotype was found a few times. This chain uses TRBV4-3 with TRBJ2-1; possible D gene TRBD1, 6 bases. The CDR3 spans 17 residues. Deletions cut 0 bases from V and 0 bases from J, with 12 bases between. The germline CDR1 and CDR2 sequences are LGHNA and YSLEER. Written as DNA, the CDR3 is TGCGCCAGCAGCCAAGATCGGTGGGGGCCCTCCTACAATGAGCAGTTCTTC. Its protein product is CASSQDRWGPSYNEQFF.

This clonotype was detected only a few times. The V call is TRBV20-1, the J call TRBJ2-7; D may correspond to TRBD1 or TRBD2 (5 bases each). V was trimmed by 3 bases and J by 0 bases, leaving 9 bases between them. The CDR3 is made up of 13 amino acids. Per the germline V gene, CDR1 is DFQATT and CDR2 is SNEGSKA (reference sequence). As DNA, the CDR3 is TGCAGTGCTAGCGGGACCATCTCCTACGAGCAGTACTTC. Translated, it gives CSASGTISYEQYF.

The V and J genes are TRBV20-1 and TRBJ2-7; D may be TRBD1 (6 bases). This CDR3 has 14 residues. The V gene lost 5 bases and the J gene lost 3 bases, with 17 bases spanning the gap. Germline V gives CDR1 DFQATT, CDR2 SNEGSKA (reference sequence). The CDR3, as DNA: TGCAGTGCTTCCCGGTACCAGGGGCACTACGAGCAGTACTTC. The encoded protein is CSASRYQGHYEQYF.

In this sample, this clonotype turned up a few times. The chain employs TRBV20-1 and TRBJ2-2; 9 positions agree with TRBD2. In germline, CDR1 is DFQATT, CDR2 SNEGSKA (reference sequence). Trimming took 2 bases from V and 7 from J; bases not matched to a gene: 8. CDR3 length: 15 residues. The CDR3 sequence: CSARLAGRGGGELFF. In DNA form, the CDR3 reads TGCAGTGCTAGACTAGCGGGGCGGGGAGGCGGGGAGCTGTTTTTT.

This chain uses TRBV29-1 with TRBJ1-1; D uncertain. Trimming cost V 0 bases and J 0 bases, with 2 bases left between them. The CDR3 is 12 amino acids. Germline loops: CDR1 SQVTM, CDR2 ANQGSEA. Written as DNA, the CDR3 is TGCAGCGTTGAAGACTTGAACACTGAAGCTTTCTTT. Encoded protein: CSVEDLNTEAFF.

This sequence joins TRBV29-1 and TRBJ2-3; 10 bases map to TRBD1. CDR1 is SQVTM, CDR2 ANQGSEA, per germline. With 3 bases clipped from V and 14 bases from J, the junction kept 5 bases outside the gene matches. This CDR3 spans 11 amino acids. For the CDR3, the DNA is TGCAGCGTTGATCGGGACAGGGGTCGGTATTTT. Amino acids: CSVDRDRGRYF.

This clonotype showed up just a few times. The rearrangement links TRBV4-3 to TRBJ2-1, with D possibly TRBD2 on 5 matching bases. Trimming cost V 3 bases and J 9 bases, with 12 bases left between them. Germline CDR1 LGHNA, CDR2 YSLEER. The CDR3 extends over 13 amino acids. CDR3 sequence (DNA): TGCGCCAGCAGCCAGGGGTTAAGCGGTGAGCAGTTCTTC. It is translated as CASSQGLSGEQFF.

This clonotype showed up just a few times. At one end the junction does not follow the germline gene, possibly because of a read error. The chain uses TRBV5-1 and TRBJ1-5; D may be TRBD1 (5 bases). The CDR3 sequence is 14 residues long. Germline V gene data show CDR1 as SGHRS and CDR2 as YFSETQ. CDR3 DNA: TGCACCAGCAGCTTGTCGGGGGGCAATCAGCCCCAGCATTTT. Translated, it gives CTSSLSGGNQPQHF.

The rearrangement joins TRBV25-1 to TRBJ2-1; D gene ambiguous. V lost 6 bases to trimming and J lost 6 bases, with 6 bases between them. CDR1 is MGHDK, CDR2 SYGVNS, per germline. The CDR3 contains 11 residues. In nucleotides, the CDR3 is TGTGCCAGCAGGATATTCAATGAGCAGTTCTTC. It codes for CASRIFNEQFF.

The chain carries TRBV4-1 and TRBJ1-4; 7 bases map to TRBD1. J gave up 4 bases and V 5 bases, and 7 bases lay outside the gene matches. The CDR3 runs to 15 residues. Germline CDR1 and CDR2: MGHRA and YSYEKL. The CDR3 reads CASSDPQGFNEKLFF. Written as DNA, the CDR3 is TGCGCCAGCAGCGACCCACAGGGGTTTAATGAAAAACTGTTTTTT.

This clonotype showed up just a few times. This CDR3 reads CASSVFEGLADEQFF. CDR3 nucleotide sequence: TGTGCCAGCAGCGTATTTGAGGGACTAGCGGATGAGCAGTTCTTC. The chain uses TRBV9 and TRBJ2-5; 11 positions match TRBD2. Matching the DNA end better, TRBJ2-1 makes the J call doubtful. CDR1 is SGDLS, CDR2 YYNGEE, per germline. This CDR3 spans 15 amino acids.

The sample holds a few counts of this clonotype. The V call is TRBV7-3, the J call TRBJ2-1, with D perhaps given as TRBD1 or TRBD2 (5 bases each). This CDR3 region has 16 residues. The V end lost 6 bases, the J end lost 0 bases, and 15 bases lay between the germline ends. In germline, CDR1 is SGHTA, CDR2 FQGTGA. In DNA, the CDR3 is TGTGCCAGCAGGGGGCGGGCCCCGAGCTCCTACAATGAGCAGTTCTTC. The encoded protein is CASRGRAPSSYNEQFF.

The J gene is TRBJ2-5, the V gene TRBV2, with D maybe TRBD2 (6 bases). Trimming shortened V by 4 bases and J by 4 bases, and 13 bases separated the two germline ends. Germline CDR1 is SNHLY and CDR2 is FYNNEI. This CDR3 region has 14 residues. This CDR3 reads CASSVAGLRETQYF. The CDR3 DNA reads TGTGCCAGCAGTGTTGCGGGGCTACGAGAGACCCAGTACTTC.

This clonotype was detected only a few times. The V call is TRBV20-1, the J call TRBJ1-5, with a tentative D call TRBD1 (6 bases). This CDR3 is built from 13 residues. Germline CDR1 reads DFQATT; CDR2 reads SNEGSKA (reference sequence). The germline V and J ends were trimmed by 3 bases and 7 bases, with 13 bases remaining between them. CDR3 amino acids: CSARGETGQPQHF. Here the CDR3 DNA reads TGCAGTGCTAGGGGGGAGACAGGCCAGCCCCAGCATTTT.

This clonotype has just a few counts. The J gene is TRBJ2-4, the V gene TRBV19, with 9 nucleotides matching TRBD2. Germline CDR1 and CDR2: LNHDA and SQIVND (reference sequence). CDR3 size: 13 residues. V lost 3 bases, J lost 15 bases, and 9 bases stayed unmatched. CDR3 in amino acids: CASSISGGSFLYF. The DNA of the CDR3 is TGTGCCAGTAGTATTAGCGGGGGATCTTTCCTGTACTTC.

A remark on this clonotype: A much more abundant neighbour one base away suggests this may be a read error. The rearrangement uses TRBV5-1 and TRBJ2-4; 7 bases align to TRBD2. Germline V gene lookup returns CDR1 SGHRS and CDR2 YFSETQ. This CDR3 spans 13 amino acids. V shed 2 bases, J shed 8 bases, and the junction held 4 bases outside the gene matches. The CDR3 is CASSFPRGDIQYF. The CDR3 DNA sequence: TGCGCCAGCAGCTTCCCACGGGGGGACATTCAGTACTTC.

In its sample, this clonotype was seen a few times. This chain joins TRBV7-2 and TRBJ2-5; 7 bases fit TRBD1. The J call may not be correct, given that the DNA end is closer to TRBJ2-7. This CDR3 has 14 amino acids. The germline gives CDR1 SGHTA, CDR2 FQGNSA. CDR3 protein: CASSWAGTAYEQYF. The CDR3 DNA reads as TGTGCCAGCAGCTGGGCCGGGACAGCATACGAGCAGTACTTC.

The rearrangement links TRBV27 to TRBJ2-5; D possibly corresponds to TRBD2 (6 bases). Near its end, the DNA agrees better with TRBJ2-7, so the J call may be wrong. Per the germline V gene, CDR1 is MNHEY and CDR2 is SMNVEV (reference sequence). CDR3 size: 16 residues. The CDR3 reads CASSLSLGEDSYEQYF. The CDR3 coding sequence is TGTGCCAGCAGTTTATCTCTGGGGGAGGACTCCTACGAGCAGTACTTC.

V and J are TRBV19 and TRBJ1-2, with D hard to call. V was clipped by 7 bases and J by 4 bases, with 22 bases between them. The germline CDR1 and CDR2 sequences are LNHDA and SQIVND (reference sequence). The length of the CDR3 is 16 residues. The CDR3 sequence: CASTPRPDGTSYGYTF. The CDR3, as DNA: TGTGCCAGTACCCCGAGGCCGGACGGCACCTCCTATGGCTACACCTTC.

V usage is TRBV29-1 and J usage is TRBJ2-4; TRBD2 matches 14 bases. This CDR3 is 19 amino acids long. CDR1 is SQVTM and CDR2 is ANQGSEA in the germline V gene. V lost 5 bases, J lost 0 bases, and 12 bases stayed unmatched. The CDR3 DNA sequence: TGCAGCGTTTCCCCAGTGACTAGCGGGGGGGTTCTAGCCAAAAACATTCAGTACTTC. It specifies CSVSPVTSGGVLAKNIQYF.

The chain uses TRBV10-3 and TRBJ2-7; the match to TRBD1 covers 7 bases. Trimming removed 6 bases from V and 6 bases from J; junction bases left unmatched: 5. Germline V gene sequence: CDR1 ENHRY, CDR2 SYGVKD. The CDR3 spans 12 residues. The CDR3 region has the DNA TGTGCCATCAGCCAGACAGGGTTCGAGCAGTACTTC. This translates into CAISQTGFEQYF.

The chain employs TRBV19 and TRBJ2-1; D is unresolved. Per germline, CDR1 LNHDA and CDR2 SQIVND (reference sequence). Trimming stripped 11 bases from V and 0 bases from J, with 5 bases between. CDR3 size: 11 residues. DNA of the CDR3: TGTGCCGCAAGCTCCTACAATGAGCAGTTCTTC. Amino acid sequence: CAASSYNEQFF.

J is TRBJ1-5 and V is TRBV7-6; TRBD1 aligns across 11 bases. From germline, CDR1 is SGHVS and CDR2 FNYEAQ. V lost 4 bases to trimming and J lost 2 bases; unmatched junction nucleotides: 7. The length of the CDR3 is 17 residues. CDR3 in DNA: TGTGCCAGCAGCTCCGGACAGGGGGCAATTGGCAATCAGCCCCAGCATTTT. The encoded protein is CASSSGQGAIGNQPQHF. Together with reference TRBV7-6 and TRBJ1-5, the CDR3 gives the full variable domain: GAGVSQSPRYKVTKRGQDVALRCDPISGHVSLYWYRQALGQGPEFLTYFNYEAQQDKSGLPNDRFSAERPEGSISTLTIQRTEQRDSAMYRCASSSGQGAIGNQPQHFGDGTRLSIL.

A few counts support this clonotype. The rearrangement links TRBV7-2 to TRBJ2-1; 8 bases align to TRBD1. The CDR3 runs 14 residues. Trimming removed 9 bases from V and 5 bases from J; junction bases left unmatched: 9. Germline V lookup: CDR1 SGHTA, CDR2 FQGNSA. CDR3 coding DNA: TGTGCCAGTACTATCAGGGGGCGGAACAATGAGCAGTTCTTC. Residues: CASTIRGRNNEQFF.

The V call is TRBV10-3, the J call TRBJ1-4; no reliable D call. The V gene's germline CDR1 is ENHRY and CDR2 SYGVKD. The length of the CDR3 is 15 residues. V was trimmed by 2 bases and J by 0 bases, leaving 7 bases between them. CDR3 protein: CAISETEATNEKLFF. The CDR3 DNA reads as TGTGCCATCAGTGAGACAGAAGCAACTAATGAAAAACTGTTTTTT.

This clonotype showed up just once. The rearrangement uses TRBV6-2 or TRBV6-3 and TRBJ2-5; the D call may be TRBD1 or TRBD2 (5 bases each). V lost 4 bases, J lost 5 bases, and 23 bases lay in between. Germline loops: CDR1 MNHEY, CDR2 SVGEGT. This CDR3 has 17 residues. The CDR3 region has the DNA TGTGCCAGCAGTTCGCACACCGGGACCGAGTTAGGGGAGACCCAGTACTTC. It codes for CASSSHTGTELGETQYF.

This sequence joins TRBV21-1 and TRBJ1-4. TRBV21-1 is shown as a pseudogene. The CDR3 has 15 amino acids. CDR3 loop: CASSKSATTNEKLFF. The CDR3 coding sequence is TGTGCCAGCAGCAAATCAGCGACAACTAATGAAAAACTGTTTTTT.